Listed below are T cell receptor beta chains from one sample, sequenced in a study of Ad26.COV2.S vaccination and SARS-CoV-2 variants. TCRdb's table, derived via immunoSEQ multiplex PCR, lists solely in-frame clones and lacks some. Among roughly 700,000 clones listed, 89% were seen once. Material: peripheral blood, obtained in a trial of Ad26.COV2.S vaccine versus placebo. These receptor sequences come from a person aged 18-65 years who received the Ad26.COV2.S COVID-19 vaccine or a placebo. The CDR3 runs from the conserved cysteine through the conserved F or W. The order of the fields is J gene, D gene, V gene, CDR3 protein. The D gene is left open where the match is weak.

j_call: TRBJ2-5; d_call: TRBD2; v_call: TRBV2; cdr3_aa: CASTSGHQETQYF
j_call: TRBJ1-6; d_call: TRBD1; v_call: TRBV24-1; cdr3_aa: CATSDDRVIMPLSPLHF
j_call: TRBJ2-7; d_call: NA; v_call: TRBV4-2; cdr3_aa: CASSQGGFSYEQYF
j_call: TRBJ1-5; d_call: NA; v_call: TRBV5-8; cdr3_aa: CASSLGTGYSNQPQHF
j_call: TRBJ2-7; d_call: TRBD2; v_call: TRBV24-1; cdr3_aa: CATASGPDGEQYF
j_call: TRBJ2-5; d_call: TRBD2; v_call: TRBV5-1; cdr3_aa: CASSSTSGSQETQYF
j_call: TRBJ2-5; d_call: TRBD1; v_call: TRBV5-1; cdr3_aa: CASSPNRGGETQYF
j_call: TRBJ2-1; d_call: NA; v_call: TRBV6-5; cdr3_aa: CASSYTPLVGEQFF
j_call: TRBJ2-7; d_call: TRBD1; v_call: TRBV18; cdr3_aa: CASSPPGQNHEQYF
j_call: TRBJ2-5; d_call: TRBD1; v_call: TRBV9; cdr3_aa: CASSPDRGPPETQYF
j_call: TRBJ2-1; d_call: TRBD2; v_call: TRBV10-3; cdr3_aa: CAIGIPLSGSIEQFF
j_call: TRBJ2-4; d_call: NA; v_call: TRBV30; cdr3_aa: CAWKGRAKNIQYF
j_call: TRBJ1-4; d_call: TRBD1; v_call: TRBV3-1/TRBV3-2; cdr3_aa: CASSQEGDRATNEKLFF
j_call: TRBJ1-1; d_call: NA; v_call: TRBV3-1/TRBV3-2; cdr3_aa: CASSPRSGSEAFF
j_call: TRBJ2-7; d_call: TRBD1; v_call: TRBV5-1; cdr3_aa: CASSQSTGTVYEQYF
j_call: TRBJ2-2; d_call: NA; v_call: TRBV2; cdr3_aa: CASSEQRGVAGELFF